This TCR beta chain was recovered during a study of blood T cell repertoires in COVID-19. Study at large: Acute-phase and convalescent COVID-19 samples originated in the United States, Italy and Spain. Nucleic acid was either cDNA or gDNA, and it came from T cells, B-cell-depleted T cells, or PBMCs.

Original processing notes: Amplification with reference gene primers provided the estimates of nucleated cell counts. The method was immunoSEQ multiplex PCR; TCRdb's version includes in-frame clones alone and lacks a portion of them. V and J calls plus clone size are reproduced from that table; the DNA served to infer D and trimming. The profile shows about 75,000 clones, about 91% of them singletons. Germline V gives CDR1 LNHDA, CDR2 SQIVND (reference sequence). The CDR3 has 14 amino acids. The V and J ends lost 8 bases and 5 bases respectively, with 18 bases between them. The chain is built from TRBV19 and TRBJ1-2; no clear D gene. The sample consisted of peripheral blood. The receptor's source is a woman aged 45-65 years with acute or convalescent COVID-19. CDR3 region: CASRRITSGYGYTF. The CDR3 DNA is TGTGCCAGTCGGCGAATAACATCAGGATATGGCTACACCTTC.